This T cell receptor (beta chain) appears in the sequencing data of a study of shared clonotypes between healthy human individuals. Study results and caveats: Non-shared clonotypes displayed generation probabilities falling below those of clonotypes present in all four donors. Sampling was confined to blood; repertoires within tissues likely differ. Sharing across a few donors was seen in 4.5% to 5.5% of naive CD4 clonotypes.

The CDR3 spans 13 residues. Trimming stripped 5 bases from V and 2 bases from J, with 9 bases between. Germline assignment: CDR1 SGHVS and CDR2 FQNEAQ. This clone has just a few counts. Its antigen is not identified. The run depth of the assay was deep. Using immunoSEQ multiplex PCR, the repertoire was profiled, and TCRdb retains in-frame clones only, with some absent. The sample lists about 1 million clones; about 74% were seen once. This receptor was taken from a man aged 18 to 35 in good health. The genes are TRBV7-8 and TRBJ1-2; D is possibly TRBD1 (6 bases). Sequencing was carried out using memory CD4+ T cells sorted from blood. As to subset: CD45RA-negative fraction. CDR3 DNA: TGTGCCAGCAGCCTGGGACAAAACTATGGCTACACCTTC. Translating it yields CASSLGQNYGYTF.